This TCR beta chain was sequenced in a study of T cell changes during pregnancy in multiple sclerosis (dated by TCRdb to about 2019). Study-level background: The study looked at changes in the T cell repertoire across pregnancy in women with multiple sclerosis.

The method behind the library was the immunoSEQ multiplex PCR assay. This is the immuneACCESS table as TCRdb keeps it, with only in-frame sequences that have V and J called. A part of the clones is gone; compared with another copy, unresolved V genes explain less than half, and the rest is unexplained. The sample table lists about 35,000 clones, roughly nine tenths of them with a count of one. About 0.81% of the sample is in the top ten clones. About this clone itself: The target of this receptor is not known. No base-level quality is on record; no much larger clone is a single base apart.

The germline V gene specifies SGDLS as CDR1 and YYNGEE as CDR2. V loses 4 bases of germline sequence and J loses 3 bases, and the interval between the two ends is 3 bases. Reading from cysteine to phenylalanine, the CDR3 counts 11 amino acids. This entry keeps only the CDR3 DNA: 33 bases, framed from base 1. Sequenced here: CD4+ T cells from peripheral blood mononuclear cells, sampled after pregnancy. The TCR sequence derives from a female donor in good health, enrolled as a control in a pregnancy study. This chain joins TRBV9 to TRBJ2-3, with the D gene not clear enough to name. The sequenced DNA is TGTGCCAGCAGCCGGACAGATACGCAGTATTTT. It encodes CASSRTDTQYF.